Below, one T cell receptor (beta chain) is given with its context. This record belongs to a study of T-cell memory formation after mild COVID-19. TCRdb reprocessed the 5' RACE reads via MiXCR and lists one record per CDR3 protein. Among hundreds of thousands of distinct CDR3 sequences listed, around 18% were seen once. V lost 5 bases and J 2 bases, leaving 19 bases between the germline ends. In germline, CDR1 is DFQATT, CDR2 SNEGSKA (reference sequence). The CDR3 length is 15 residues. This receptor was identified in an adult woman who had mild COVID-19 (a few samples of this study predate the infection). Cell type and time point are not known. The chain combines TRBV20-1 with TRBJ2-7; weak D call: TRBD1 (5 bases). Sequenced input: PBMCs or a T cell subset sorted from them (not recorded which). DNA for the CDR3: TGCAGTGCTCGTAACGACCAGACAGTTACCTACGAGCAGTACTTC. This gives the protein CSARNDQTVTYEQYF.